What follows describes a single T cell receptor (beta chain). Per the study methods: Reference gene primer amplification gave estimated nucleated cell counts. Clones were sequenced by immunoSEQ multiplex PCR, and TCRdb holds only the in-frame ones, with some missing. Clone size and the V and J calls come from that table; the DNA yielded D and trimming. The sample yields about 200,000 clones, 75% to 90% seen once. These data belong to a study of blood T cell repertoires in COVID-19. Study information: The samples span acute and convalescent COVID-19 from the United States, Italy and Spain.

Trimming at V came to 0 bases and at J to 5 bases, leaving 8 bases not matched to a gene. CDR1 is SGHDN and CDR2 is FVKESK in the germline V gene. The CDR3 totals 17 residues. J is TRBJ2-2 and V is TRBV14; 8 nucleotides match TRBD1. Sequencing was carried out using PBMCs or T cells enriched from blood (not recorded which). The clonotype was recovered from a woman in her twenties or thirties who had recovered from COVID-19. The CDR3 region is CASSQEEDRVGTGELFF. Here the CDR3 DNA reads TGTGCCAGCAGCCAAGAAGAGGACAGGGTAGGAACCGGGGAGCTGTTTTTT.